The T cell receptor beta chain under discussion was sequenced for a study of cytomegalovirus exposure and HLA in healthy donors. Primers included in the PCR were 60 Vbeta and 13 Jbeta primers. Sequencing was performed with immunoSEQ multiplex PCR; in TCRdb, only in-frame clones are kept and a portion is missing. The table lists under 200,000 clones, about three quarters of them singletons. What was sequenced was PBMCs. This clonotype was obtained from a woman aged 25 to 39 in good health and CMV-seronegative.

The CDR3 loop is CAISGTDTNTGELFF. CDR3 DNA sequence: TGTGCCATCAGTGGGACAGATACGAACACCGGGGAGCTGTTTTTT. The chain is built from TRBV10-3 and TRBJ2-2, with a tentative D call TRBD1 (6 bases). CDR1 ENHRY and CDR2 SYGVKD come from the germline V gene. The CDR3 is 15 amino acids. The V end was cut by 4 bases, the J end by 0 bases, with 9 bases between.